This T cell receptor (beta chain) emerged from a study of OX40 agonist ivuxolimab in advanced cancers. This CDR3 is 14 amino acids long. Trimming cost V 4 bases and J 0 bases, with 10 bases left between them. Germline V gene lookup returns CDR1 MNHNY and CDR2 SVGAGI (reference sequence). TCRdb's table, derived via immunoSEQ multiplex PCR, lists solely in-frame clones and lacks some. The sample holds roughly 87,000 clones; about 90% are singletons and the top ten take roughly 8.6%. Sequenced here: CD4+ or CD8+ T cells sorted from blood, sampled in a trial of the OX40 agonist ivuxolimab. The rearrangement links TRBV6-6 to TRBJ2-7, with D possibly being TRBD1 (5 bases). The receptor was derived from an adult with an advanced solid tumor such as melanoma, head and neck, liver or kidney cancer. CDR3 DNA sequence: TGTGCCAGCAGTTGGGTAGGGGTCTCCTACGAGCAGTACTTC. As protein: CASSWVGVSYEQYF.